This T cell receptor beta chain was sequenced during a study of regulatory T cells in long-lasting Graves disease. At the level of the study: Freshly diagnosed Graves' patients had used antithyroid drugs for under 3 months.

The time point: newly diagnosed GD, antithyroid drugs for less than 3 months. With RNA extracted from PBMCs as input, the TCR library was made. CDR1 and CDR2 (germline): GTSNPN, SVGIG (reference sequence). The V gene lost 6 bases and the J gene lost 1 base, with 15 bases spanning the gap. The CDR3 sequence is 15 residues long. Through Arm-PCR of CDR3 regions and iRepertoire HTBI primers, TCR beta libraries were built. MiXCR was run by TCRdb on the multiplex PCR reads, yielding one entry per CDR3 protein. The sample holds 400,000 to 450,000 distinct CDR3 sequences; 14% to 15% are singletons and the top ten take 16%. This sample also appeared in a second study, on T cells in Graves' hyperthyroidism and ophthalmopathy. As that report states: A set of HTBI primers served as the primers for a first-round RT-PCR of the TCR CDR3. Ophthalmopathy was predicted by the model a median of 6.5 months ahead of onset.

Sequences were derived from peripheral blood mononuclear cells (PBMCs), sampled at new diagnosis, from a patient treated with antithyroid drugs. The sequence was obtained from a woman in her 30s with Graves disease. V gene TRBV30 combines with J gene TRBJ2-2, with D maybe TRBD2 (6 bases). The CDR3 region is CACSRGTGNTGELFF. In DNA form, the CDR3 reads TGTGCCTGCTCCCGGGGGACGGGGAACACCGGGGAGCTGTTTTTT.